This T cell receptor beta chain came from a study of shared clonotypes between healthy human individuals. Across the study: Per donor, three plates held CD4 naive cells, three held CD4 memory, two held CD8 naive and one held CD8 memory.

Generated by immunoSEQ multiplex PCR, the TCRdb table keeps only in-frame clones and is missing some. The table has millions of clones, 85% to 95% seen once. Concerning this clone itself: Its matching antigen is unknown.

The V end lost 0 bases, the J end lost 6 bases, and 10 bases lay between the germline ends. This CDR3 region has 14 residues. Germline V gives CDR1 SGHDT, CDR2 YYEEEE. Regarding the study as a whole: Relative to clonotypes present in all four donors, those not shared had lower generation probabilities.

Sequencing was performed on naive CD4+ T cells from PBMCs. Sample subset: CD45RA+ positively selected. This receptor was identified in a man younger than 30 in good health. Some clones in this sample may be carry-over from other donors' samples. The genes are TRBV5-6 and TRBJ2-1; D unclear. The CDR3 DNA reads TGTGCCAGCAGCTTGGCCGTTTGGGGCAATGAGCAGTTCTTC. It specifies CASSLAVWGNEQFF.